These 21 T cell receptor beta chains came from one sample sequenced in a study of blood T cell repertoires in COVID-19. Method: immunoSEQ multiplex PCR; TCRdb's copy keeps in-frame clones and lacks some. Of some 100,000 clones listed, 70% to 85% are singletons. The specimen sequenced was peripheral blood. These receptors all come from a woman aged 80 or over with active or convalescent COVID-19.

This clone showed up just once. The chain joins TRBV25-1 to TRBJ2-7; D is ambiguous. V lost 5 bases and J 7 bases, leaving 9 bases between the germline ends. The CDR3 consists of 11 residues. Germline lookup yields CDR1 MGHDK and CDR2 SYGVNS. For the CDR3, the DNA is TGTGCCAGCAGTCCGGGTCCGGAGCAGTACTTC. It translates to CASSPGPEQYF.

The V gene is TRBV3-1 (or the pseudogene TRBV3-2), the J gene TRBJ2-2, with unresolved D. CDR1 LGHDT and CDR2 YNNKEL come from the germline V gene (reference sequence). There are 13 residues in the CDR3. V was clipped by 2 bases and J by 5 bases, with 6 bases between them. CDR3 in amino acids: CASSQLRTGELFF. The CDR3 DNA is TGTGCCAGCAGCCAACTCAGGACCGGGGAGCTGTTTTTT.

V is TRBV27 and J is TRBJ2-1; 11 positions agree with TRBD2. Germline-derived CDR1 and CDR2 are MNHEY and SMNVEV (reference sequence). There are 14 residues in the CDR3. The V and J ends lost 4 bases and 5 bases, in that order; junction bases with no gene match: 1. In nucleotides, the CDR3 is TGTGCCAGCAGTTGGGGACTAGCGGACAATGAGCAGTTCTTC. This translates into CASSWGLADNEQFF.

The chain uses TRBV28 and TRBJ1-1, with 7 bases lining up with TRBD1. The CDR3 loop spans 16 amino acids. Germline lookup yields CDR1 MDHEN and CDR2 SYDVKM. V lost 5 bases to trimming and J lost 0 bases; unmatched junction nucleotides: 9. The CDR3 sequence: CASSTAGGSMNTEAFF. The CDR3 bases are TGTGCCAGCAGTACGGCAGGGGGTTCCATGAACACTGAAGCTTTCTTT.

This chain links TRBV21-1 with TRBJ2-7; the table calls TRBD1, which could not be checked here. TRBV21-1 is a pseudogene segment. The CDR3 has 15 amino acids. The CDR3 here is CASSKGDRGAYEQYF. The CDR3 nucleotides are TGTGCCAGCAGCAAGGGGGACAGGGGTGCCTACGAGCAGTACTTC.

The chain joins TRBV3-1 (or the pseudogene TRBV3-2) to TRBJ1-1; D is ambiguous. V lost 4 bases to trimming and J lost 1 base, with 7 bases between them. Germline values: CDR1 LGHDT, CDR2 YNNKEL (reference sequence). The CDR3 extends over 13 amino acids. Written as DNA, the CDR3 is TGTGCCAGCAGCCGTCCGGGGAACACTGAAGCTTTCTTT. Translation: CASSRPGNTEAFF.

CDR3 residues: CASSFSGQGLFDTQYF. CDR3 nucleotides: TGTGCCAGCAGTTTTAGTGGACAGGGGCTCTTTGATACGCAGTATTTT. The V gene is TRBV28, the J gene TRBJ2-3; 9 positions agree with TRBD1. CDR3 length equals 16 residues. Germline V gene sequence: CDR1 MDHEN, CDR2 SYDVKM. The ends lost 3 bases at V and 6 bases at J; junction bases unmatched: 10.

The CDR3 is CSAEDVYEQFF. The CDR3 DNA is TGCAGTGCTGAGGATGTCTATGAGCAGTTCTTC. V is TRBV20-1 and J is TRBJ2-1, with D unclear. The germline V and J ends were trimmed by 5 bases and 8 bases, with 10 bases remaining between them. The CDR3 runs to 11 residues. Germline loops: CDR1 DFQATT, CDR2 SNEGSKA (reference sequence).

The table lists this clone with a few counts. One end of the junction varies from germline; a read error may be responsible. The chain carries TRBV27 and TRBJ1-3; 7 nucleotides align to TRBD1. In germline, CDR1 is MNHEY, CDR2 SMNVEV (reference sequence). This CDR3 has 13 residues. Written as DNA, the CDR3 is TGTGCCAGCGGTTTGACAGGGGGAAACACCATATATTTT. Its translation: CASGLTGGNTIYF.

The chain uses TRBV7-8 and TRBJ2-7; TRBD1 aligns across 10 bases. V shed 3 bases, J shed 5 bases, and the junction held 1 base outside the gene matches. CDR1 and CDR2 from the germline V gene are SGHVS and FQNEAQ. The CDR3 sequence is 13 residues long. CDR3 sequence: CASSFDRGHEQYF. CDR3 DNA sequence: TGTGCCAGCAGCTTTGACAGGGGGCACGAGCAGTACTTC.

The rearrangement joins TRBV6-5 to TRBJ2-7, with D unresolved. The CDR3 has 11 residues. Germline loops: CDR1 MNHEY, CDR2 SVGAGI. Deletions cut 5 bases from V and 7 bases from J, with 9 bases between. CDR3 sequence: CASSIRVEQYF. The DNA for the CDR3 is TGTGCCAGCAGTATCCGGGTTGAGCAGTACTTC.

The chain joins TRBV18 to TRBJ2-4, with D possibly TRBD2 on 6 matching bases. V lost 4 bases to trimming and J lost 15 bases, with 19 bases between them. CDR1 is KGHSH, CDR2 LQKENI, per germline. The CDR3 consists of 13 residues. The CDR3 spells CASSRDSNSGGYF. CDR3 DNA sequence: TGTGCCAGCTCACGGGACTCAAATTCAGGCGGGTACTTC.

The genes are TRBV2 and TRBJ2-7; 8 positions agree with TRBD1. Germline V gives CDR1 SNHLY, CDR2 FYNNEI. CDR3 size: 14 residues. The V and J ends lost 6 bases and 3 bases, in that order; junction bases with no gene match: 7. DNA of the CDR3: TGTGCCAGCAGCGACTGGGACAGGCGCTACGAGCAGTACTTC. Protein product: CASSDWDRRYEQYF.

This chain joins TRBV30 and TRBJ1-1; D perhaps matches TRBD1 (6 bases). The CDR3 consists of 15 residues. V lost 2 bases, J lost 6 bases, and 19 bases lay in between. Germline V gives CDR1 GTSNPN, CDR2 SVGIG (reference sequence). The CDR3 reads CAWSLIETGMAEAFF. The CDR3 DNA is TGTGCCTGGAGTTTGATTGAAACAGGGATGGCTGAAGCTTTCTTT.

CDR3 amino acids: CASLQGIQSSGANVLTF. CDR3 DNA sequence: TGTGCCAGTTTACAGGGAATACAGAGCTCTGGGGCCAACGTCCTGACTTTC. The chain carries TRBV19 and TRBJ2-6; D might be TRBD1 (6 bases). CDR1 and CDR2 (germline): LNHDA, SQIVND (reference sequence). V shed 8 bases and J shed 0 bases, with 17 bases lying between them. The CDR3 covers 17 residues.

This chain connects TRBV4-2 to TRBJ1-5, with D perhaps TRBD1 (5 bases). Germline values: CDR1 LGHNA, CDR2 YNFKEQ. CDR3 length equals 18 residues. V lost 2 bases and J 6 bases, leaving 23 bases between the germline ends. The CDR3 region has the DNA TGTGCCAGCAGCCAATACCCCCCTAAGGGGTTTGAAGCTCAGCCCCAGCATTTT. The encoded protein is CASSQYPPKGFEAQPQHF.

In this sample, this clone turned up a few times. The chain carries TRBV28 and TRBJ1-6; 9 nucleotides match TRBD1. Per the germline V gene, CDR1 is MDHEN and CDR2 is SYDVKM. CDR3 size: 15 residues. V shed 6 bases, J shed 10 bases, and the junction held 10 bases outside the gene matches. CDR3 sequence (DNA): TGTGCCAGCAGATCAACAGGGGGCTCTGGGTCACCCCTCCACTTT. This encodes CASRSTGGSGSPLHF.

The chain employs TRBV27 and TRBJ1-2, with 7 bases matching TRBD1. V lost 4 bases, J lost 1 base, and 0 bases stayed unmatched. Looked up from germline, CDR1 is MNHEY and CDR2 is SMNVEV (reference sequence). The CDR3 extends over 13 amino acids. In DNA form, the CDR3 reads TGTGCCAGCAGTTGGGACAGTAACTATGGCTACACCTTC. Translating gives CASSWDSNYGYTF.

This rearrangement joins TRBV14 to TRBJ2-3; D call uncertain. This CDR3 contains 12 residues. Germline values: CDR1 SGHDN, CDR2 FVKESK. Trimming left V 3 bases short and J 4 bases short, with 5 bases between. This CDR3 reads CASSHVPDTQYF. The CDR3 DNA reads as TGTGCCAGCAGCCACGTTCCAGATACGCAGTATTTT.

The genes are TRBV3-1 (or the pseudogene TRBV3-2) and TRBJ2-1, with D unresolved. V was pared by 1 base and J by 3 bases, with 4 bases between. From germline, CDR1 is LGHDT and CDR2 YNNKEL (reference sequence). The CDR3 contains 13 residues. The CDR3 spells CASSQGSYNEQFF. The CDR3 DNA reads TGTGCCAGCAGCCAAGGCAGCTACAATGAGCAGTTCTTC.

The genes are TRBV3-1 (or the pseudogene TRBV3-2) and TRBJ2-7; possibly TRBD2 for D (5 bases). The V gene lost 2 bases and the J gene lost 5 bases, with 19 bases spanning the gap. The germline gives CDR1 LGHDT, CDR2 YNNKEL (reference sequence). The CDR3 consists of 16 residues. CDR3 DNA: TGTGCCAGCAGCCAATCTGTGGGCTCGGGGTACCACGAGCAGTACTTC. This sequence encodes CASSQSVGSGYHEQYF.